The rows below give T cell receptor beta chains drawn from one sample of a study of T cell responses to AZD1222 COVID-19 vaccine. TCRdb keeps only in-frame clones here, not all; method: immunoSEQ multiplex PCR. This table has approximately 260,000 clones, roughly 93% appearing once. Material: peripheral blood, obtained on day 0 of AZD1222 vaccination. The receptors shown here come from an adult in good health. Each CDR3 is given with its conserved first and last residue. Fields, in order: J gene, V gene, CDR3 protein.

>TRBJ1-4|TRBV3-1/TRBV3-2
CASSQDQGTALKLFF
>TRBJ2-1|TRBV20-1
CSADGYNEQFF
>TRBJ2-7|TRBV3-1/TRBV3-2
CASSQSGSGGEQYF
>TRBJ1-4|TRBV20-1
CSASGGGSLSLNSNEKLFF
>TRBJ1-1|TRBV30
CAWSGILVRNTEAFF
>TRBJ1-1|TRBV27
CASRTRGGYTEAFF
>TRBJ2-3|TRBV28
CASSLRAAGSRTDTQYF
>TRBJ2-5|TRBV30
CAWSVIVETQYF
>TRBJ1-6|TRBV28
CASRGKYNSPLHF
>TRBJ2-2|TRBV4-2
CASRSGYTGELFF
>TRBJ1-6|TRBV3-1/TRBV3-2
CASSQEVHSYNSPLHF
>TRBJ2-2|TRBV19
CASSIQLAGANTGELFF
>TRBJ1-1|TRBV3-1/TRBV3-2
CASSPYRGGASEAFF
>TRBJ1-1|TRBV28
CASSPPGGHNTEAFF
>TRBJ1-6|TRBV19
CASSTAPDSPLHF
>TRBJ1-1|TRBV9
CASSVDRDTEAFF
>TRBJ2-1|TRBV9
CASSVEALGTSGRINNEQFF
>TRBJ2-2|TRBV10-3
CAISDSIGTGANTGELFF
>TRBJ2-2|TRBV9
CASSVGRSGRARTGELFF
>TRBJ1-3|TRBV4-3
CASSQGFSGNTIYF
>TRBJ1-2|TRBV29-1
CSVEGGASYGYTF
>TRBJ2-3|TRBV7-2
CASSPRFQDTDTQYF
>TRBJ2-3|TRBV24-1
CATSELAGDLSDTQYF
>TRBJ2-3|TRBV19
CASKVAVGTDTQYF
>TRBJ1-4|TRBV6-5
CASITHLNEKLFF
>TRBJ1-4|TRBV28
CASSLLRGDPRGKLFF